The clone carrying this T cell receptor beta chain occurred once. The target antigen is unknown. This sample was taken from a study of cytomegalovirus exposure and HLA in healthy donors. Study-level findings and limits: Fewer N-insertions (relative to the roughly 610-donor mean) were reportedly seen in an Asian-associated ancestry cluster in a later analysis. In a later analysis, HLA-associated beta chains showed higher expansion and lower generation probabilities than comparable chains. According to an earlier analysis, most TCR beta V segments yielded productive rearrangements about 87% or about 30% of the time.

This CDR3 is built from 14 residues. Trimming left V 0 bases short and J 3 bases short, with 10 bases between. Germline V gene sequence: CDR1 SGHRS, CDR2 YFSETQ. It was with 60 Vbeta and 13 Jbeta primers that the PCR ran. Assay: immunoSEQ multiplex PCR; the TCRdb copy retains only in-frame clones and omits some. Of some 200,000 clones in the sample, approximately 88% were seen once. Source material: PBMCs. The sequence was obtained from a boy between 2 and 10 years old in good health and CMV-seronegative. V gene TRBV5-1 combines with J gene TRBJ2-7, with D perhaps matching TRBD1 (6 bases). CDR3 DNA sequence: TGCGCCAGCAGCTTGGGTGGGGGCAGCTACGAGCAGTACTTC. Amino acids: CASSLGGGSYEQYF.